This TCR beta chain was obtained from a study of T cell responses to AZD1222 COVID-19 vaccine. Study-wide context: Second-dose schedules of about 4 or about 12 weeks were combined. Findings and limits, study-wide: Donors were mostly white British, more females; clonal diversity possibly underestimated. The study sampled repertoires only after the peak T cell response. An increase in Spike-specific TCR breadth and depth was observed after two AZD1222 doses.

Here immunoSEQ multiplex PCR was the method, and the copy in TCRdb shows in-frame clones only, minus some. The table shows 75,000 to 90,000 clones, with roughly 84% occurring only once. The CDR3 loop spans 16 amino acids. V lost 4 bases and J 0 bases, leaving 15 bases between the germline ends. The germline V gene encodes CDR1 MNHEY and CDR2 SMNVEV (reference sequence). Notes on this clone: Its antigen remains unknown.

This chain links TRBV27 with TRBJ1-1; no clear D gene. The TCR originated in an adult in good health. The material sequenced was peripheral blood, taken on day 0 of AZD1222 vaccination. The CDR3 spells CASSSRAGFMNTEAFF. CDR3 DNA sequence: TGTGCCAGCAGTTCCCGAGCGGGGTTCATGAACACTGAAGCTTTCTTT.